This is a list of T cell receptor beta chains from one sample in a study of identifying expanded T cells in peripheral blood. TCRdb's copy holds only in-frame clones and misses some; the assay was immunoSEQ multiplex PCR. The table lists 85,000 to 100,000 clones, around 88% of them singletons. The sequenced material came from blood. These receptors were taken from a person aged 18 to 70 in good health. Each CDR3 is given with its conserved first and last residue. The order of the fields is D gene, J gene, clone size, V gene, CDR3 protein, CDR3 DNA. The D gene is left open where the match is weak. Where a row states a size, it is once, few, many or the class of an expanded clone; other rows omit it.

TRBD2	TRBJ2-5	-	TRBV9	CASSVESGSRQETQYF	TGTGCCAGCAGCGTTGAGAGCGGGAGTAGGCAAGAGACCCAGTACTTC
-	TRBJ2-2	-	TRBV5-6	CASSYIQGAGELFF	TGTGCCAGCAGTTATATACAGGGAGCCGGGGAGCTGTTTTTT
-	TRBJ1-5	-	TRBV7-7	CASIVIKDDSNQPQHF	TGTGCCAGCATCGTAATCAAGGACGATAGCAATCAGCCCCAGCATTTT
-	TRBJ2-2	-	TRBV5-1	CASSQTGKGTGELFF	TGCGCCAGCAGCCAGACAGGAAAAGGAACCGGGGAGCTGTTTTTT
TRBD1	TRBJ1-5	-	TRBV6-5	CASSSSTGDQPQHF	TGTGCCAGCAGTTCCTCGACAGGGGATCAGCCCCAGCATTTT
TRBD2	TRBJ2-1	-	TRBV9	CASSASGTSALRSNEQFF	TGTGCCAGCAGCGCATCCGGGACTAGCGCGCTCCGGAGTAATGAGCAGTTCTTC
-	TRBJ1-6	once	TRBV6-4	CASSDGANSPLHF	TGTGCCAGCAGTGACGGGGCGAATTCACCCCTCCACTTT
TRBD1	TRBJ1-5	-	TRBV15	CATSGDRGGNQPQHF	TGTGCCACCAGCGGGGACAGGGGAGGCAATCAGCCCCAGCATTTT
TRBD1	TRBJ2-7	-	TRBV6-5	CASSYSGGTGGYEQYF	TGTGCCAGCAGTTACTCCGGGGGGACAGGGGGCTACGAGCAGTACTTC
-	TRBJ1-6	-	TRBV30	CAWSLFSNSPLHF	TGTGCCTGGAGTCTTTTCTCTAATTCACCCCTCCACTTT
-	TRBJ2-7	-	TRBV28	CASSFSYEQYF	TGTGCCAGCAGTTTCAGCTACGAGCAGTACTTC
-	TRBJ2-7	once	TRBV7-2	CASSLAGDTGFGYEQYF	TGTGCCAGCAGCTTAGCGGGCGACACGGGGTTTGGCTACGAGCAGTACTTC
-	TRBJ1-1	-	TRBV5-4	CASSLAGVGDTEAFF	TGTGCCAGCAGCTTGGCGGGCGTCGGGGACACTGAAGCTTTCTTT
-	TRBJ2-4	-	TRBV4-1	CASSQEAAADKNIQYF	TGCGCCAGCAGCCAAGAGGCGGCTGCCGACAAAAACATTCAGTACTTC
TRBD1	TRBJ2-5	-	TRBV2	CASWGQGITETQYF	TGTGCCAGTTGGGGACAGGGAATTACCGAGACCCAGTACTTC
TRBD2	TRBJ2-1	-	TRBV11-2	CASSLGASGRVDEQFF	TGTGCCAGCAGCTTAGGGGCTAGCGGGAGAGTCGATGAGCAGTTCTTC
TRBD1	TRBJ2-7	-	TRBV13	CASSLGQGVSYEQYF	TGTGCCAGCAGCTTGGGACAGGGGGTCTCCTACGAGCAGTACTTC
-	TRBJ1-2	-	TRBV5-1	CASSLAVGPGSSYGYTF	TGCGCCAGCAGCTTGGCCGTGGGCCCAGGGAGCAGCTATGGCTACACCTTC
-	TRBJ1-1	once	TRBV28	CASSPETGNTEAFF	TGTGCCAGCAGCCCCGAAACAGGGAACACTGAAGCTTTCTTT
TRBD1	TRBJ2-3	-	TRBV10-3	CAIRQGASTDTQYF	TGTGCCATCAGACAGGGGGCTAGCACAGATACGCAGTATTTT
TRBD1	TRBJ2-1	-	TRBV7-3	CASSTSGTGEQFF	TGTGCCAGCAGCACGTCCGGGACAGGGGAGCAGTTCTTC
-	TRBJ2-7	-	TRBV4-1	CASSQVGRDRAYEQYF	TGCGCCAGCAGCCAAGTCGGAAGGGACCGAGCCTACGAGCAGTACTTC
-	TRBJ2-7	-	TRBV6-6	CASSYSRGRRDEQYF	TGTGCCAGCAGTTACTCGCGGGGAAGGCGTGACGAGCAGTACTTC
-	TRBJ2-7	-	TRBV19	CASSTDTGTLYEQYF	TGTGCCAGTAGTACCGACACCGGGACATTATACGAGCAGTACTTC
-	TRBJ2-7	-	TRBV28	CASSLVYEQYF	TGTGCCAGCAGTTTAGTCTACGAGCAGTACTTC
TRBD2	TRBJ2-7	-	TRBV28	CASSASGRLPYEQYF	TGTGCCAGCAGTGCTAGCGGGAGACTCCCCTACGAGCAGTACTTC
-	TRBJ1-2	-	TRBV14	CASSRREQGGHYGYTF	TGTGCCAGCAGCCGAAGGGAACAGGGAGGCCACTATGGCTACACCTTC
-	TRBJ1-2	-	TRBV28	CASVRRGYGYTF	TGTGCCAGCGTACGAAGGGGCTATGGCTACACCTTC
TRBD2	TRBJ2-2	-	TRBV7-7	CASSAGSGSGTGELFF	TGTGCCAGCAGCGCAGGGAGCGGGAGCGGGACCGGGGAGCTGTTTTTT
TRBD2	TRBJ2-5	-	TRBV30	CAWSTGLAGQETQYF	TGTGCCTGGAGTACCGGACTAGCGGGCCAAGAGACCCAGTACTTC
-	TRBJ1-1	-	TRBV7-3	CASSPGRKNTEAFF	TGTGCCAGCAGCCCAGGACGGAAGAACACTGAAGCTTTCTTT
-	TRBJ2-7	-	TRBV6-5	CASSRVPYEQYF	TGTGCCAGCAGCCGAGTACCCTACGAGCAGTACTTC
TRBD1	TRBJ2-1	once	TRBV7-9	CASKRQGNEQFF	TGTGCCAGCAAGAGACAGGGAAATGAGCAGTTCTTC
-	TRBJ2-1	once	TRBV10-3	CAISESRSGHGRDEQFF	TGTGCCATCAGTGAGTCGAGGTCGGGTCATGGGCGGGATGAGCAGTTCTTC